Below, one T cell receptor (beta chain) is given with its context. Its antigen is unidentified. Reverse transcription of roughly 0.45 to 1 ug RNA was carried out with random hexamers. The TCR beta CDR3 was amplified by immunoSEQ multiplex PCR across 54 Vbeta, 13 Jbeta. TCRdb reanalysed the immunoSEQ multiplex PCR reads using MiXCR and keeps one entry per CDR3 protein. The sample includes 100,000 to 150,000 distinct CDR3 sequences, 90% to 95% seen only once; the top ten take 0.085% to 0.09%. The sample originates from a study of CD8 T cells in Susac syndrome. Notes on the study in general: The study's TCR sequencing and HLA analysis drew on a certain number of individuals. That number was acknowledged as relatively small.

As controls, healthy donors matched for age and sex were used. The CD8+ and CD4+ T cells were isolated magnetically using a negative isolation approach, whereas the TEMRA cells were enriched by FACS. V lost 6 bases and J lost 10, with 16 bases in between. The germline V gene has CDR1 ENHRY and CDR2 SYGVKD. There are 13 residues in the CDR3. This sequence was found in a human donor in good health. Sequenced: CD4+ T cells from PBMCs. The chain combines TRBV10-3 with TRBJ2-1; tentatively, D is TRBD1 (6 bases). In nucleotides, the CDR3 is TGTGCCATCAGATCGATACAGGGCGGGGAGCAGTTCTTC. The encoded protein is CAIRSIQGGEQFF.